This TCR beta chain was identified in a study of blood T cell repertoires in COVID-19. Study details: Sites across the United States, Italy and Spain contributed samples from acute and convalescent COVID-19. Nucleic acid was either cDNA or gDNA, and it came from T cells, B-cell-depleted T cells, or PBMCs.

Patients of the Seattle cohort, enrolled during active infection, were followed longitudinally. Original handling: Scientists estimated how many nucleated cells there were by amplifying reference gene primers. TCRdb keeps only in-frame clones here, not all; method: immunoSEQ multiplex PCR. V and J calls and clone size are those listed in that table; D and trimming were worked out from the DNA. The table includes under 450,000 clones, less than 90% detected once. Sequencing was done on a sample of peripheral blood. This sequence was found in a woman aged 60-75 years with COVID-19, enrolled during active disease.

This chain's CDR3 is CASSLAGRRGAFF. As DNA, the CDR3 is TGTGCCAGCAGTTTAGCGGGGAGGAGAGGAGCTTTCTTT. The gene calls are TRBV12-3 or TRBV12-4 and TRBJ1-1, with no clear D. The CDR3 runs to 13 residues. Trimming removed 0 bases at V and 10 bases at J, with 12 bases between.